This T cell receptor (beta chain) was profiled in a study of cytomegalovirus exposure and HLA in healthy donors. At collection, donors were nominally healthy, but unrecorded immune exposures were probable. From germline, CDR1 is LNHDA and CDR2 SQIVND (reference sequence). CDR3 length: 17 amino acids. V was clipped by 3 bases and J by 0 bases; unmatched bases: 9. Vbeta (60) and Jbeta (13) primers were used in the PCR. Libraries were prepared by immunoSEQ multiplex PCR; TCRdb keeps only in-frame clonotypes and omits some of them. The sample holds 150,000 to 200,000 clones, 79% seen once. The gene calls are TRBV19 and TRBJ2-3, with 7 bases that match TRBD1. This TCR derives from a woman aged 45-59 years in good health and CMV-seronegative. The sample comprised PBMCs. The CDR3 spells CASSIRRTGTSTDTQYF. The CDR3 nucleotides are TGTGCCAGTAGTATTCGCCGGACAGGAACTAGCACAGATACGCAGTATTTT. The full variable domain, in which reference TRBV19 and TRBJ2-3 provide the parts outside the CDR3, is DGGITQSPKYLFRKEGQNVTLSCEQNLNHDAMYWYRQDPGQGLRLIYYSQIVNDFQKGDIAEGYSVSREKKESFPLTVTSAQKNPTAFYLCASSIRRTGTSTDTQYFGPGTRLTVL.